The sequence of this T cell receptor beta chain was determined in a study of T cell repertoires in cytomegalovirus infection (dated by TCRdb to 2018 to 2020). For the wider study: Alongside well-studied HLA-B-restricted epitopes, the peptide stimulations were aimed at recently identified HLA-C-restricted CMV epitopes, whose presentation resists viral immunomodulation. Donor HLA type was relevant to the analysis, because carriage of CMV infection together with the matching HLA type was indicated by public TCR beta signatures.

The sample was run on an Illumina HiSeq 1500. TCRdb trimmed the raw reads at Q25, called clones with MiXCR and kept productive beta chains. A single entry per CDR3 protein holds the most common genes and DNA from its merged rows. This sample is represented by 700,000 to 850,000 distinct CDR3 sequences; about 33% of them were singletons. The leading ten clones occupy 12% of the sample. The label giving this sample's treatment or condition can be read as: in vitro stimulation with specific CMV peptide epitopes to enrich CMV-specific T cells. Counted from cysteine to phenylalanine, this CDR3 has 15 amino acids. Only CDR3 DNA is held: 45 bases, read in frame from base 1. CDR1 SQVTM and CDR2 ANQGSEA were looked up in the germline V gene. Trimming costs V 0 bases and J 1 base, and their ends lie 12 bases apart. Summary of the overall study and its limitations: In both this cohort and an independent roughly 350-donor cohort, the cumulative frequency of public TCR beta family members distinguished carriers of CMV infection plus the relevant HLA type. In the ex vivo response, HLA-C-restricted CMV-specific TCR beta clonotypes were dominant, and in two of eight donors the single most frequent clonotype came from this HLA-C-restricted group.

This clonotype was counted at least ten times. Its antigen target is currently unknown. No per-base quality is available; no much larger clone lies one base away. This clonotype was obtained from a human donor in good health (CMV status not recorded). Some clones in this sample may be carry-over from other donors' samples. In this chain, TRBV29-1 is recombined with TRBJ1-2; the D gene assignment is ambiguous. The material was cultured CD8+ T cells from PBMCs, obtained from culture after CMV antigen stimulation. The CDR3 loop reads CSVEDPGGYNYGYTF. Read as DNA, the sequence is TGCAGCGTTGAAGATCCTGGCGGCTATAACTATGGCTACACCTTC.